This passage covers 17 T cell receptor beta chains from one sample sequenced in a study of T cells in Graves' hyperthyroidism and ophthalmopathy. The TCR beta CDR3 regions underwent amplification using RNA transcripts as the source. A first-round RT-PCR of the TCR CDR3 used the HTBI primer set. TCRdb ran MiXCR on the multiplex PCR reads and lists one entry per CDR3 protein. This repertoire shows 550,000 to 850,000 distinct CDR3 sequences, about 17% found once; its top ten account for approximately 15%. The sample was blood. Source of these receptors: a woman in her forties or fifties with Graves' hyperthyroidism that later progressed to Graves' ophthalmopathy.

Points on this clonotype: Given a much more abundant clone one base away, this may be a read error. The chain links TRBV11-2 to TRBJ2-3; D possibly matches TRBD1 or TRBD2 (6 bases each). Per the germline V gene, CDR1 is SGHAT and CDR2 is FQNNGV. The CDR3 has 16 amino acids. Trimming pared 5 bases from V and 4 bases from J, leaving 19 bases between. CDR3 DNA: TGTGCCAGCAGCCCCCGCGGGGCAGGGGCCGCAGATACGCAGTATTTT. It specifies CASSPRGAGAADTQYF.

The chain joins TRBV6-6 to TRBJ1-1; D is ambiguous. CDR3 size: 12 residues. The germline V and J ends were trimmed by 6 bases and 3 bases, with 8 bases remaining between them. CDR1 MNHNY and CDR2 SVGAGI come from the germline V gene (reference sequence). The CDR3 loop reads CASRGGYTEAFF. The CDR3 coding sequence is TGTGCCAGCAGGGGTGGGTACACTGAAGCTTTCTTT.

Ten or more counts support this clonotype. The chain uses TRBV20-1 and TRBJ1-1, with no clear D. Looked up from germline, CDR1 is DFQATT and CDR2 is SNEGSKA (reference sequence). The CDR3 contains 14 residues. With 5 bases removed from V and 0 bases from J, the gap between germline ends came to 13 bases. CDR3 sequence reads: CSAPNSPMNTEAFF. The CDR3 bases are TGCAGTGCTCCAAATTCCCCCATGAACACTGAAGCTTTCTTT.

This clonotype was picked up a small number of times. V gene TRBV29-1 combines with J gene TRBJ1-5, with a tentative D call TRBD1 (5 bases). The V gene's germline CDR1 is SQVTM and CDR2 ANQGSEA. The CDR3 has 14 amino acids. V was shortened by 0 bases and J by 9 bases, with 15 bases between the two germline ends. CDR3 bases: TGCAGCGTTGAAGACGACAGTCTAGTAGGGCCCCAGCATTTT. This translates into CSVEDDSLVGPQHF.

This clonotype was counted ten times or more. In DNA form, the CDR3 reads TGTGCCAGCAGCTCTCTCAGGGGAGACGAAGAGACCCAGTACTTC. Encoded protein: CASSSLRGDEETQYF. The chain joins TRBV7-9 to TRBJ2-5; weak D call: TRBD1 (6 bases). Germline CDR1 and CDR2: SEHNR and FQNEAQ (reference sequence). V lost 4 bases, J lost 3 bases, and 15 bases lay in between. This CDR3 has 15 amino acids.

This chain connects TRBV7-9 to TRBJ1-1; D gene unclear. Germline V gene data show CDR1 as SEHNR and CDR2 as FQNEAQ (reference sequence). V lost 2 bases and J lost 3, with 10 bases in between. This CDR3 region has 14 residues. DNA of the CDR3: TGTGCCAGCAGCTTACCTCCTTCTGACACTGAAGCTTTCTTT. As protein: CASSLPPSDTEAFF.

In this sample, this clonotype turned up a few times. This chain connects TRBV2 to TRBJ1-2, with a possible D match to TRBD1 (5 bases). From germline, CDR1 is SNHLY and CDR2 FYNNEI. Trimming took 5 bases from V and 0 from J, leaving 13 bases between them. The CDR3 has 15 residues. In DNA form, the CDR3 reads TGTGCCAGCAGTATCCGACAGAGGACTAACTATGGCTACACCTTC. Protein: CASSIRQRTNYGYTF.

This CDR3 is CASSHRGQGYTF. The CDR3 coding sequence is TGTGCCAGCAGTCACAGGGGGCAGGGCTACACCTTC. The rearrangement uses TRBV6-5 and TRBJ1-2; 9 bases agree with TRBD1. This CDR3 region has 12 residues. Germline V gene data show CDR1 as MNHEY and CDR2 as SVGAGI. With 5 bases clipped from V and 8 bases from J, the junction kept 3 bases outside the gene matches.

In this sample, this clonotype turned up many times. The chain joins TRBV3-1 to TRBJ2-5, with 11 bases identical to TRBD2. J lost 1 base, V lost 4 bases, and 5 bases had no gene match. CDR1 is LGHDT and CDR2 is YNNKEL in the germline V gene (reference sequence). This CDR3 comprises 16 residues. The CDR3 is CASSLGTSGPQETQYF. For the CDR3, the DNA is TGTGCCAGCAGCCTAGGGACTAGCGGACCCCAAGAGACCCAGTACTTC.

The table lists this clonotype with many counts. This chain uses TRBV6-1 with TRBJ1-1, with a possible D match to TRBD1 (5 bases). The CDR3 contains 13 residues. V dropped 10 bases and J dropped 1 base, with 13 bases sitting between them. CDR1 and CDR2 from the germline V gene are MNHNS and SASEGT. The CDR3 DNA reads TGTGCCATCCCCGGGACGGCGAACACTGAAGCTTTCTTT. This sequence encodes CAIPGTANTEAFF.

Remarks on this clonotype: One end of the junction fails to match germline, which may point to a read error. V gene TRBV7-9 combines with J gene TRBJ2-6, with TRBD1 matching 7 bases. The CDR3 is made up of 17 amino acids. Looked up from germline, CDR1 is SEHNR and CDR2 is FQNEAQ (reference sequence). This chain's CDR3 is CASSPGQLSSGANVPTF. The DNA of the CDR3 is TGCGCCAGCAGCCCGGGACAGCTAAGCTCTGGGGCCAACGTCCCGACTTTC.

This sequence joins TRBV6-1 and TRBJ2-5; 8 positions match TRBD1. This CDR3 has 15 residues. J was trimmed by 5 bases and V by 6 bases; bases with no gene match: 11. Germline loops: CDR1 MNHNS, CDR2 SASEGT. The CDR3 protein is CASSHETGEGETQYF. CDR3 sequence (DNA): TGTGCCAGCAGCCATGAGACAGGGGAAGGGGAGACCCAGTACTTC.

This clonotype was detected many times. The chain carries TRBV11-2 and TRBJ2-7; D perhaps matches TRBD2 (5 bases). With 0 bases removed from V and 5 bases from J, the gap between germline ends came to 14 bases. This CDR3 is 15 amino acids long. The germline gives CDR1 SGHAT, CDR2 FQNNGV. CDR3 DNA sequence: TGTGCCAGCAGCTTAGATGTCGGACTCATCCACGAGCAGTACTTC. This translates into CASSLDVGLIHEQYF.

This clonotype was recorded many times. This rearrangement joins TRBV11-2 to TRBJ1-5; D is unresolved. CDR3 length: 13 residues. CDR1 and CDR2 from the germline V gene are SGHAT and FQNNGV. V was trimmed by 3 bases and J by 5 bases, leaving 8 bases between them. CDR3 in DNA: TGTGCCAGCAGCTTTGAGCGTTATCAGCCCCAGCATTTT. It encodes CASSFERYQPQHF. Drawing the rest from reference TRBV11-2 and TRBJ1-5, the complete variable domain is EAGVAQSPRYKIIEKRQSVAFWCNPISGHATLYWYQQILGQGPKLLIQFQNNGVVDDSQLPKDRFSAERLKGVDSTLKIQPAKLEDSAVYLCASSFERYQPQHFGDGTRLSIL.

This clonotype has ten or more counts. This chain uses TRBV7-6 with TRBJ1-1; 8 nucleotides align to TRBD1. The CDR3 runs to 18 residues. V trimming: 1 base; J trimming: 6 bases; junction bases outside the gene matches: 16. CDR1 is SGHVS and CDR2 is FNYEAQ in the germline V gene. The CDR3 reads CASSLVGPTGALYPEAFF. The DNA for the CDR3 is TGTGCCAGCAGCTTAGTAGGCCCGACAGGGGCGTTATACCCTGAAGCTTTCTTT.

This chain uses TRBV3-1 with TRBJ1-1; 8 positions agree with TRBD1. Germline V gene data show CDR1 as LGHDT and CDR2 as YNNKEL (reference sequence). V lost 1 base to trimming and J lost 5 bases; unmatched junction nucleotides: 12. The CDR3 sequence is 17 residues long. The CDR3 bases are TGTGCCAGCAGCCAAGCCAGTTGGTCAGGGGGCCGTACTGAAGCTTTCTTT. Its translation is CASSQASWSGGRTEAFF.

This chain uses TRBV4-1 with TRBJ1-4; D is ambiguous. The CDR3 runs 13 residues. V shed 0 bases and J shed 8 bases, with 7 bases lying between them. Germline CDR1 MGHRA, CDR2 YSYEKL. CDR3 DNA sequence: TGCGCCAGCAGCCAAGAGTTCCGGGAAAAACTGTTTTTT. Protein product: CASSQEFREKLFF.